Sequencing of this T cell receptor (beta chain) was carried out in a study of neurological immune-mediated disorders. Overall study findings and caveats: No CDR3 amino acid sequences recurred among expanded clones across subjects, suggesting private repertoires in all groups. Multiple sclerosis was found to have the least TCR clonal expansion, below healthy controls, and HTLV-1-associated myelopathy the most.

Over 190 million TCR-beta sequences, together covering 15-18 subjects, were produced by every individual sequencing run that was carried out. In TCRdb, the 5' RACE reads were re-called with MiXCR into one record per CDR3 protein. The data contain 35,000 or so distinct CDR3 sequences, over 12% of them seen just once; the ten biggest clones take up more than 20%. Per the germline V gene, CDR1 is SGHRS and CDR2 is YFSETQ. CDR3 length: 15 amino acids. Trimming cost V 0 bases and J 7 bases, with 14 bases left between them. About this clonotype itself: The antigen is not known.

This rearrangement joins TRBV5-1 to TRBJ2-1, with D maybe TRBD1 (5 bases). What was sequenced was PBMCs. The receptor was isolated from a woman in her 50s with HTLV-1-associated myelopathy (HAM/TSP). The CDR3 spells CASSLARLGANEQFF. Here the CDR3 DNA reads TGCGCCAGCAGCTTGGCTCGACTTGGGGCTAATGAGCAGTTCTTC.